Following are 9 T cell receptor beta chains from one sample sequenced in a study of cytomegalovirus exposure and HLA in healthy donors (TCRdb year 2017). The library came from the immunoSEQ multiplex PCR assay. The multiplex PCR relied on a mix of 60 forward primers for TCR Vbeta segments and 13 reverse primers for TCR Jbeta segments. In its TCRdb copy, this immuneACCESS table keeps in-frame sequences only and misses some clones. Where compared with another copy, unresolved V genes explain less than half of these, and the others have no known cause. The sample contains 100,000 to 150,000 clones, around 82% of them found a single time. Jointly, the top ten make up roughly a tenth of the sample. The sample was PBMCs. Receptors were obtained from a man aged 25-40 years in good health and CMV-seropositive.

V is TRBV5-6 and J is TRBJ1-1; D is unclear. V was pared by 2 bases and J by 1 base, with 6 bases between. CDR3 length: 13 amino acids. The germline V gene has CDR1 SGHDT and CDR2 YYEEEE. The CDR3 DNA reads TGTGCCAGCAGCTTTATCCCGAACACTGAAGCTTTCTTT. Translating gives CASSFIPNTEAFF.

The chain uses TRBV21-1 and TRBJ2-7; the table calls TRBD1, which could not be checked here. TRBV21-1 is a known pseudogene. This CDR3 comprises 17 residues. CDR3 sequence: CASSKRTVRVHSYEQYF. The CDR3 DNA sequence: TGTGCCAGCAGCAAAAGGACCGTCAGGGTGCACTCCTACGAGCAGTACTTC.

The CDR3 reads CAWSVGARQTQYF. The DNA of the CDR3 is TGTGCCTGGAGTGTCGGAGCCCGGCAGACCCAGTACTTC. The chain recombines TRBV30 with TRBJ2-5; no definite D call. This CDR3 region has 13 residues. V lost 0 bases, J lost 6 bases, and 11 bases lay in between. Germline values: CDR1 GTSNPN, CDR2 SVGIG (reference sequence).

V usage is TRBV30 and J usage is TRBJ1-2, with 8 positions matching TRBD1. The CDR3 runs 13 residues. V dropped 0 bases and J dropped 7; count of bases not matched to a gene: 4. The germline CDR1 and CDR2 sequences are GTSNPN and SVGIG (reference sequence). The CDR3 reads CAWSVQGVGGYTF. The CDR3 region has the DNA TGTGCCTGGAGTGTACAGGGGGTCGGTGGCTACACCTTC.

This chain uses TRBV27 with TRBJ2-3; TRBD2 aligns across 7 bases. Germline V gene sequence: CDR1 MNHEY, CDR2 SMNVEV (reference sequence). The CDR3 loop spans 16 amino acids. V gave up 0 bases and J gave up 6 bases; unmatched junction bases: 9. The CDR3 DNA sequence: TGTGCCAGCAGTTTATCCCTGCGGGAGTTGCCCGATACGCAGTATTTT. As protein: CASSLSLRELPDTQYF.

The chain carries TRBV7-3 and TRBJ2-7; 12 nucleotides line up with TRBD2. Germline V CDR1 and CDR2: SGHTA, FQGTGA. This CDR3 has 14 amino acids. The junction had 6 bases not matched to a gene; V was cut back by 5 bases and J by 7 bases. CDR3 in amino acids: CASSPSSGRAEQYF. CDR3 nucleotide sequence: TGTGCCAGCAGCCCTTCTAGCGGGAGGGCTGAGCAGTACTTC.

A single count supports this clone. J is TRBJ1-2 and V is TRBV9, with D uncertain. Between the trimmed V and J ends, which lost 0 bases and 7 bases, there was a span of 19 bases. The CDR3 is 16 residues long. Germline V CDR1 and CDR2: SGDLS, YYNGEE. The CDR3 region has the DNA TGTGCCAGCAGCGTAGGGGCCGGCCTCGGCGTTATTGGCTACACCTTC. It yields the protein CASSVGAGLGVIGYTF.

This clone was observed a few times. The rearrangement joins TRBV7-2 to TRBJ2-5, with 11 bases aligning to TRBD2. Unmatched junction bases numbered 3, after V lost 2 bases and J lost 4 bases. Germline V gives CDR1 SGHTA, CDR2 FQGNSA. The CDR3 contains 15 residues. The CDR3 spells CASSLTGLAGETQYF. Written as DNA, the CDR3 is TGTGCCAGCAGCTTAACTGGACTAGCGGGAGAGACCCAGTACTTC.

The rearrangement links TRBV5-8 to TRBJ1-2; D perhaps matches TRBD1 (6 bases). The CDR3 consists of 15 residues. V lost 0 bases to trimming and J lost 0 bases, with 9 bases between them. Per germline, CDR1 SGHTS and CDR2 YDEGEE. The DNA for the CDR3 is TGTGCCAGCAGCTTGGAGGCAGGGGCTAACTATGGCTACACCTTC. This codes for CASSLEAGANYGYTF. Full variable domain (rest looked up from reference TRBV5-8 and TRBJ1-2): EAGVTQSPTHLIKTRGQQATLRCSPISGHTSVYWYQQALGLGLQFLLWYDEGEERNRGNFPPRFSGRQFPNYSSELNVNALELEDSALYLCASSLEAGANYGYTFGSGTRLTVV.